The rows below give T cell receptor beta chains drawn from one sample of a study of regulatory and conventional T cells in RAG deficiency. Profiled with immunoSEQ multiplex PCR; TCRdb holds only in-frame clones, not every one. The sample lists more than 2,500 clones, 90% to 95% occurring once. The sample was also reused in another study, on regulatory T cells.

Sample: CD4+ Tregs sorted from blood. These receptors came from a human donor in good health. Both conserved end residues are part of each CDR3. A D gene is named only where the DNA matches it firmly. Clone size is stated in some rows and not others, as once, few, many or a class when expanded.

>-|TRBV5-8|-|TRBJ1-2
TGTGCCAGCAGCCCATATCCCCACTATGGCTACACCTTC
CASSPYPHYGYTF
>-|TRBV19|-|TRBJ1-5
TGTGCCAGTAGTATAGCGGGGACATTCCTCCCCAATCAGCCCCAGCATTTT
CASSIAGTFLPNQPQHF
>-|TRBV7-9|-|TRBJ2-7
TGTGCCAGCAGCCTAGTATCCGGGAGCGAGCAGTACTTC
CASSLVSGSEQYF
>-|TRBV5-1|-|TRBJ2-5
TGCGCCAGCAGCCCCCAGGGCCAAGAGACCCAGTACTTC
CASSPQGQETQYF
>-|TRBV15|few|TRBJ2-2
TGTGCCACCAGGGTAGGGGCCGGGGAGCTGTTTTTT
CATRVGAGELFF
>-|TRBV6-9|-|TRBJ1-2
TGTGCCAGCAGTTCATATGAGCGACAGATCTATGGCTACACCTTC
CASSSYERQIYGYTF
>TRBD2|TRBV30|-|TRBJ2-5
TGTGCCTGGAGCACCGGACTAGCGGGCCAGACCCAGTACTTC
CAWSTGLAGQTQYF
>TRBD1|TRBV30|-|TRBJ2-3
TGTGCCGAATCACCAGGACAGGGATTTACGCAGTATTTT
CAESPGQGFTQYF
>TRBD1|TRBV10-1|few|TRBJ1-5
TGCGCCAGCAGCCGGACAGGTCAGCCCCAGCATTTT
CASSRTGQPQHF
>-|TRBV11-2|-|TRBJ2-3
TGTGCCAGCAGCTTAGACTGGGCGACAGATACGCAGTATTTT
CASSLDWATDTQYF
>-|TRBV11-2|-|TRBJ2-1
TGTGCCAGCAAATCTGGAGGAGACTACATCCATGAGCAGTTCTTC
CASKSGGDYIHEQFF
>-|TRBV20-1|-|TRBJ1-1
TGCAGTGCTAGTTCCGTTAAAGCTTTCTTT
CSASSVKAFF
>-|TRBV13|-|TRBJ2-1
TGTGCCAGCAGCTCCTTTACTAGTCGGTATGAGCAGTTCTTC
CASSSFTSRYEQFF
>TRBD1|TRBV19|-|TRBJ1-3
TGTGCCAGCCGGGACAGGGGAAACACCATATATTTT
CASRDRGNTIYF
>TRBD1|TRBV7-9|-|TRBJ1-1
TGTGCCAGCAGCCCCAAAAATCCCGGGACAGCTTATGAAGCTTTCTTT
CASSPKNPGTAYEAFF
>TRBD2|TRBV5-1|-|TRBJ2-3
TGCGCCAGCAGCTTGGCACTAGCGTTCGCAGATACGCAGTATTTT
CASSLALAFADTQYF